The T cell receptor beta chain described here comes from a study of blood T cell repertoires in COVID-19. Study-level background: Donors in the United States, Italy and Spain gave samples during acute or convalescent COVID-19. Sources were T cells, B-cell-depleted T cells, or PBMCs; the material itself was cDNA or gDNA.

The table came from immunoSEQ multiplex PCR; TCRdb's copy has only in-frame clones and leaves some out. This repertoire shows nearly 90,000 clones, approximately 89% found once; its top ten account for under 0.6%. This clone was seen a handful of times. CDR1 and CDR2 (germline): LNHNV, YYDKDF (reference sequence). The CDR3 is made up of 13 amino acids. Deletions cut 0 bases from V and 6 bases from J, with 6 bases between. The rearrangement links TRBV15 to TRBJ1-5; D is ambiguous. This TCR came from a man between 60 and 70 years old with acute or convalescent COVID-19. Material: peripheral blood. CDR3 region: CATSRDRGQPQHF. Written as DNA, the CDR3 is TGTGCCACCAGCAGAGATCGGGGTCAGCCCCAGCATTTT.